The clone carrying this T cell receptor beta chain was seen more than once but under ten times. Its target is not known. V was cut by 5 bases and J by 8 bases, with 18 bases left in between. This CDR3 region has 15 residues. This sample is drawn from a study of identical twins. The study, taken as a whole, reports: Zero-insertion results could be subject to partial confounding by invariant MAIT and iNKT cells. Fewer insertions characterized abundant cord blood beta clonotypes, whereas memory repertoires showed none. Low generation probability was overrepresented in out-of-frame alpha sequences shared by twins.

TCRdb itself ran the 5' RACE reads through MiXCR, one entry per CDR3 protein. The profile shows 200,000 to 300,000 distinct CDR3 sequences, roughly an eighth of them singletons. Separately, the same data were catalogued under a study of yellow fever vaccine responses in identical twins. In that study: Twin vaccine T cell responses reportedly seemed partly convergent, partly personalized.

The V gene is TRBV12-3 or TRBV12-4, the J gene TRBJ1-4; D is undetermined. Sequencing was carried out using memory (CD45RO+) T cells sorted from blood. This TCR derives from a young woman in good health. The DNA for the CDR3 is TGTGCCAGCAGTCCGACAAATCTCCCTCAGGAAAAACTGTTTTTT. Translation gives CASSPTNLPQEKLFF.